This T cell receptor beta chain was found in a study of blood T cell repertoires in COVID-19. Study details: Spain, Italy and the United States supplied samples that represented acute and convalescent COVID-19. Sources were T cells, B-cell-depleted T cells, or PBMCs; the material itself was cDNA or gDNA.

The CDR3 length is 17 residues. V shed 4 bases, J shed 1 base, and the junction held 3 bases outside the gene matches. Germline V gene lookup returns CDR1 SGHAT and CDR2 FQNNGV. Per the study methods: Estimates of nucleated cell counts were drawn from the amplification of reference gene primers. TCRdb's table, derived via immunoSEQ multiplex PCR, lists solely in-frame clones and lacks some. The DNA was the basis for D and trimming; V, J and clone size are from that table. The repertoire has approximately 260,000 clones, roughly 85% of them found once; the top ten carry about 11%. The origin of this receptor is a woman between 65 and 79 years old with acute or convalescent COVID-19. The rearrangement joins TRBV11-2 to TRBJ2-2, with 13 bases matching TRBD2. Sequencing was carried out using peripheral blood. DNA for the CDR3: TGTGCCAGCAGCTCCTGGACTAGCGGGGGGAACACCGGGGAGCTGTTTTTT. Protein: CASSSWTSGGNTGELFF.